Ten or more counts support the clone carrying this T cell receptor beta chain. MiXCR was used by TCRdb to re-call the PCR reads. The repertoire consists of around 44,000 clones, with 28% occurring once and the leading ten covering over 8%. This sample stems from a study of metastatic and nonmetastatic thyroid tumors. Germline V gives CDR1 LNHNV, CDR2 YYDKDF (reference sequence). This CDR3 comprises 14 residues. V was clipped by 5 bases and J by 3 bases, with 13 bases between them. Thyroid surgery had not been preceded by any treatment in any patient. The receptor's source is a male donor with papillary thyroid cancer or a benign thyroid nodule (not recorded which). Some clones in this sample may be carry-over from other donors' samples. The sample taken for sequencing was blood. The rearrangement joins TRBV15 to TRBJ2-5; D may correspond to TRBD1 or TRBD2 (6 bases each). The CDR3 here is CATSQTGAEETQYF. The DNA for the CDR3 is TGTGCCACCAGCCAAACGGGGGCAGAAGAGACCCAGTACTTC.